The rows below give T cell receptor beta chains drawn from one sample of a study of blood T cell repertoires in COVID-19. Clones were sequenced by immunoSEQ multiplex PCR, and TCRdb holds only the in-frame ones, with some missing. Counted here are about 210,000 clones, more than 70% occurring once; the ten biggest clones make up 7.5% to 9%. Sequenced input: peripheral blood. These receptor sequences come from a woman aged 45-65 years with acute or convalescent COVID-19. Both conserved end residues are part of each CDR3. The order of the fields is V gene, clone size, D gene, J gene, CDR3 DNA, CDR3 protein. The D gene is left open where the match is weak. Where a row states a size, it is once, few, many or the class of an expanded clone; other rows omit it.

v_call: TRBV6-1; clone_size: -; d_call: TRBD2; j_call: TRBJ2-7; cdr3_nt: TGTGCCAGCAGTGAAGCGCGGACTAGCGGGAGTGACGAGCAGTACTTC; cdr3_aa: CASSEARTSGSDEQYF
v_call: TRBV11-2; clone_size: -; d_call: TRBD2; j_call: TRBJ2-3; cdr3_nt: TGTGCCAGCAGGAGAGCGGGAAGCACAGATACGCAGTATTTT; cdr3_aa: CASRRAGSTDTQYF
v_call: TRBV27; clone_size: -; d_call: TRBD2; j_call: TRBJ2-1; cdr3_nt: TGTGCCAGCAGTTGGGGGCTAGCGGGAGACAATGAGCAGTTCTTC; cdr3_aa: CASSWGLAGDNEQFF
v_call: TRBV7-4; clone_size: -; d_call: TRBD2; j_call: TRBJ2-7; cdr3_nt: TGTGCCAGCAGCTTATCCCCCCGGGCTAGCGGGAGCTCCTACGAGCAGTACTTC; cdr3_aa: CASSLSPRASGSSYEQYF
v_call: TRBV7-9; clone_size: -; d_call: TRBD1; j_call: TRBJ1-5; cdr3_nt: TGTGCCAGCACCCATGAGGGGGCTCCTGGTCAGCCCCAGCATTTT; cdr3_aa: CASTHEGAPGQPQHF
v_call: TRBV30; clone_size: -; d_call: TRBD1; j_call: TRBJ2-3; cdr3_nt: TGTGCCTGGACGACAGGGGTCGGCACAGATACGCAGTATTTT; cdr3_aa: CAWTTGVGTDTQYF
v_call: TRBV28; clone_size: -; d_call: -; j_call: TRBJ1-1; cdr3_nt: TGTGCCAGCAGTTCGCCGGGGAGGGACACTGAAGCTTTCTTT; cdr3_aa: CASSSPGRDTEAFF
v_call: TRBV30; clone_size: once; d_call: TRBD2; j_call: TRBJ2-7; cdr3_nt: TGTGCCTGGAGTGTCGGACTAGCGGGAGCCACATTCACCTACGAGCAGTACTTC; cdr3_aa: CAWSVGLAGATFTYEQYF
v_call: TRBV19; clone_size: -; d_call: -; j_call: TRBJ2-3; cdr3_nt: TGTGCCAGTACGGGAGCGGGTGCGCCACATACGCAGTATTTT; cdr3_aa: CASTGAGAPHTQYF
v_call: TRBV2; clone_size: -; d_call: TRBD2; j_call: TRBJ2-1; cdr3_nt: TGTGCCAGCAGTGGAATACTAGCGGGAGGATCCAATGAGCAGTTCTTC; cdr3_aa: CASSGILAGGSNEQFF